A single sample gave rise to the 12 T cell receptor beta chains below, sequenced in a study of blood T cell repertoires in COVID-19. TCRdb keeps only in-frame clones here, not all; method: immunoSEQ multiplex PCR. The sample includes under 300,000 clones, approximately 86% of them seen just once. Sequencing was performed on PBMCs or T cells enriched from blood (not recorded which). The source of these receptors is a woman between 45 and 65 years old who had recovered from COVID-19.

The rearrangement links TRBV29-1 to TRBJ1-2; TRBD1 agrees at 7 bases. V gave up 4 bases and J gave up 6 bases; unmatched junction bases: 17. The CDR3 sequence is 16 residues long. Germline V CDR1 and CDR2: SQVTM, ANQGSEA. The CDR3 sequence: CSVGADRVGYVDGYTF. CDR3 coding DNA: TGCAGCGTTGGAGCCGACAGGGTCGGATACGTGGATGGCTACACCTTC. The full variable domain, its missing parts supplied by reference TRBV29-1 and TRBJ1-2, is SAVISQKPSRDICQRGTSLTIQCQVDSQVTMMFWYRQQPGQSLTLIATANQGSEATYESGFVIDKFPISRPNLTFSTLTVSNMSPEDSSIYLCSVGADRVGYVDGYTFGSGTRLTVV.

This rearrangement joins TRBV28 to TRBJ1-2; D possibly corresponds to TRBD1 (5 bases). CDR1 MDHEN and CDR2 SYDVKM come from the germline V gene. The CDR3 covers 16 residues. Trimming shortened V by 2 bases and J by 2 bases, and 15 bases separated the two germline ends. CDR3 sequence reads: CASSLTPGLYNYGYTF. DNA of the CDR3: TGTGCCAGCAGTTTAACTCCGGGACTCTACAACTATGGCTACACCTTC.

Written as DNA, the CDR3 is TGTGCCAGCAGTGTCCCCGGGACAGGGATCTACGAGCAGTACTTC. Its protein product is CASSVPGTGIYEQYF. The chain couples TRBV6-4 to TRBJ2-7; 9 bases agree with TRBD1. The V and J ends lost 4 bases and 3 bases, in that order; junction bases with no gene match: 7. This CDR3 is 15 amino acids long. Germline V gives CDR1 MRHNA, CDR2 SNTAGT.

A few counts support this clone. CDR3 nucleotides: TGTGCCACCAGCCCGACAGGCAATAGCAATCAGCCCCAGCATTTT. Amino acids: CATSPTGNSNQPQHF. The chain recombines TRBV24-1 with TRBJ1-5, with D perhaps TRBD1 (6 bases). Germline V gives CDR1 KGHDR, CDR2 SFDVKD. This CDR3 contains 15 residues. Trimming shortened V by 7 bases and J by 0 bases, and 12 bases separated the two germline ends.

V and J are TRBV6-7 and TRBJ2-7, with D perhaps TRBD1 (5 bases). TRBV6-7 is noted as an ORF with a role that remains uncertain. The CDR3 length is 15 residues. The V and J ends lost 5 bases and 0 bases respectively, with 14 bases between them. The CDR3 DNA is TGTGCCAGCAGTAATCCCCGACAGCCCTCCTACGAGCAGTACTTC. It is translated as CASSNPRQPSYEQYF.

This rearrangement joins TRBV2 to TRBJ2-2; a possible D gene is TRBD1 (6 bases). From germline, CDR1 is SNHLY and CDR2 FYNNEI. The CDR3 runs to 17 residues. Trimming cost V 6 bases and J 1 base, with 18 bases left between them. As DNA, the CDR3 is TGTGCCAGCAGGGTACAGGGAATAGGCCAGAACACCGGGGAGCTGTTTTTT. This gives the protein CASRVQGIGQNTGELFF.

V usage is TRBV18 and J usage is TRBJ1-5; 8 bases agree with TRBD1. The CDR3 runs to 15 residues. Looked up from germline, CDR1 is KGHSH and CDR2 is LQKENI. Losses at the gene ends were 5 bases for V and 9 bases for J; bases not matched to a gene: 12. The CDR3 nucleotides are TGTGCCAGCTCATCTGGAACAGGGGGGATGTGGCCCCAGCATTTT. Translating it yields CASSSGTGGMWPQHF.

This chain links TRBV7-2 with TRBJ2-2; possible D gene TRBD1, 6 bases. V lost 1 base to trimming and J lost 1 base, with 13 bases between them. The CDR3 extends over 17 amino acids. The germline V gene encodes CDR1 SGHTA and CDR2 FQGNSA. DNA for the CDR3: TGTGCCAGCAGCTTAGTCGCCGGGACAATGAACACCGGGGAGCTGTTTTTT. Its translation: CASSLVAGTMNTGELFF.

V and J are TRBV18 and TRBJ2-3; 9 bases line up with TRBD2. The length of the CDR3 is 16 residues. V lost 6 bases and J lost 9; bases outside the gene matches: 16. Germline values: CDR1 KGHSH, CDR2 LQKENI. CDR3 bases: TGTGCCAGCTCCCCCGAGGGGAGTAGCGGGAGTGGAACGCAGTATTTT. Translated, it gives CASSPEGSSGSGTQYF.

This rearrangement joins TRBV11-1 to TRBJ2-3, with D possibly TRBD1 on 6 matching bases. Germline CDR1 reads SGHAT; CDR2 reads FQDESV (reference sequence). V dropped 5 bases and J dropped 0 bases, with 15 bases sitting between them. This CDR3 is 16 amino acids long. CDR3: CASSTYRDTSTDTQYF. DNA of the CDR3: TGTGCCAGCAGCACTTACCGGGACACAAGCACAGATACGCAGTATTTT.

This clone was detected a few times. The chain uses TRBV5-6 and TRBJ2-1; D possibly corresponds to TRBD2 (5 bases). Trimming stripped 1 base from V and 12 bases from J, with 17 bases between. The length of the CDR3 is 14 residues. Germline V gene data show CDR1 as SGHDT and CDR2 as YYEEEE. CDR3 DNA sequence: TGTGCCAGCAGCTTGACCAACAGCGGTCCAGGGCAGTTCTTC. Translation: CASSLTNSGPGQFF.

The chain combines TRBV28 with TRBJ1-5; no clear D. V was cut by 2 bases and J by 9 bases, with 11 bases left in between. The CDR3 has 13 amino acids. Germline CDR1 is MDHEN and CDR2 is SYDVKM. For the CDR3, the DNA is TGTGCCAGCAGTTTAGATAGATGGTTGCCCCAGCATTTT. Translating it yields CASSLDRWLPQHF.